This TCR beta chain was sequenced during a study of neoadjuvant anti-PD-1 for oral cavity cancer. Study in general: Patients without progression got a fourth dose around day 43.

These newly diagnosed stage II-IVA oral cavity squamous cell carcinoma patients had no prior systemic or radiation treatment. Cohort: HPV-negative, locally advanced oral cavity squamous cell carcinoma patients. About this clone itself: No antigen is known for it.

V lost 6 bases to trimming and J lost 6 bases, with 20 bases between them. The germline V gene encodes CDR1 ENHRY and CDR2 SYGVKD. The CDR3 consists of 15 residues. The table came from immunoSEQ multiplex PCR; TCRdb's copy has only in-frame clones and leaves some out. Of about 15,000 clones in the sample, about 68% were seen once. Study results and caveats: Each response group had just a few patients in TCR analyses.

The sample consisted of PBMCs, taken before nivolumab (anti-PD-1) treatment. The V call is TRBV10-3, the J call TRBJ2-5; possibly TRBD1 or TRBD2 for D (5 bases each). The TCR comes from a person aged 35-79 years with oral cavity squamous cell carcinoma. CDR3 in amino acids: CAISPDQGDRKTQYF. CDR3 bases: TGTGCCATCAGCCCAGATCAGGGAGATAGAAAGACCCAGTACTTC.